This T cell receptor (beta chain) is from a study of OX40 agonist ivuxolimab in advanced cancers. Across the study: Patients were given ivuxolimab, an antibody that agonizes OX40 (CD134). Patients enrolled in dose escalation were diagnosed with hepatocellular carcinoma, melanoma, renal cell or head and neck cancer.

TCRdb's copy holds only in-frame clones and misses some; the assay was immunoSEQ multiplex PCR. The sample yields some 75,000 clones, about 88% seen once. The CDR3 length is 14 residues. Trimming took off 2 bases at V and 4 bases at J, with 9 bases between the two ends. Germline-derived CDR1 and CDR2 are SGHNT and YYREEE (reference sequence). Patients with autoimmune history or systemic immunosuppression were excluded. This receptor was taken from an adult with an advanced solid tumor such as melanoma, head and neck, liver or kidney cancer. Sequencing used CD4+ or CD8+ T cells sorted from blood, obtained in a trial of the OX40 agonist ivuxolimab. The J gene is TRBJ2-2, the V gene TRBV5-4; no reliable D call. Written as DNA, the CDR3 is TGTGCCAGCAGCTTCTTAGAGAGCACCGGGGAGCTGTTTTTT. Residues: CASSFLESTGELFF.